In its sample, the clone carrying this T cell receptor (beta chain) was seen many times. What it recognizes is unknown. This entry comes from a study of response to subunit inactivated influenza vaccine. Study-wide results and limits: The authors offered the suggestion that each seasonal influenza vaccination recruits few new T cells.

This CDR3 region has 13 residues. Losses at the gene ends were 3 bases for V and 7 bases for J; bases not matched to a gene: 5. CDR1 MNHEY and CDR2 SMNVEV come from the germline V gene (reference sequence). TCRdb re-called the RT-PCR reads with MiXCR, one entry per CDR3 protein. The sample lists hundreds of thousands of distinct CDR3 sequences; about 14% were seen once. This clonotype was sampled from a man in his fifties who received an inactivated influenza vaccine. The V call is TRBV27, the J call TRBJ2-5; 7 bases agree with TRBD1. Source: PBMCs from blood, taken 14 to 15 days before vaccination. CDR3 DNA: TGTGCCAGCAGTTTTGACAGGGCGGTGACCCAGTACTTC. This encodes CASSFDRAVTQYF.